Detailed here is one T cell receptor beta chain. Its cognate antigen is unknown. In the authors' methods: With immunoSEQ giving junction-only sequences and no quality scores, filtering differed. This table comes from immunoSEQ multiplex PCR, and its TCRdb copy is limited to in-frame clones, with some not included. That table gives V, J and clone size, and the DNA gave D and trimming. The data contain 1.4 million to 1.5 million clones, around 95% of them seen just once; the ten biggest clones take up 1.2%. Germline V gene lookup returns CDR1 WSHSY and CDR2 SAAADI. The V gene lost 8 bases and the J gene lost 1 base, with 11 bases spanning the gap. CDR3 length equals 14 residues. This sample is part of a study of shared clonotypes between healthy human individuals. Turning to the study itself: Three plates each covered CD4 naive and memory; CD8 naive two, CD8 memory one. Study observations and caveats: The sharing of approximately 4.6% of naive CD4 clonotypes was seen across a handful of donors. Compared with memory subsets, naive subsets generally had larger estimated richness.

The chain has TRBV10-2 and TRBJ2-2, with D unresolved. This TCR derives from a man in his thirties or forties in good health. The sample taken for sequencing was naive CD4+ T cells sorted from blood. The subset was: CD45RA+ positively selected. The CDR3 sequence: CASVKARNTGELFF. The CDR3 bases are TGCGCCAGCGTCAAAGCCAGGAACACCGGGGAGCTGTTTTTT.